Listed below are T cell receptor beta chains from one sample, sequenced in a study of T-cell reconstitution after alpha-beta-depleted transplantation in children. TCRdb fed the PCR reads into MiXCR, producing one record per CDR3 protein. The table records 900,000 or so distinct CDR3 sequences, around 17% of them present only once. Sequenced here: PBMCs, mostly from graft donor cells, sampled 360 days after TCRalphabeta/CD19-depleted stem cell transplant. The source is a male patient between 10 and 17 years old who had a stem cell transplant for acute lymphoblastic leukemia, so the T cells may come from the graft donor. Both conserved end residues are trimmed from each CDR3. Each record gives: V gene, CDR3 length, clone size, CDR3 protein. The size entry is marked missing in some rows and otherwise reads once, few, many or a size class.

>TRBV5-1|12|.
ASRTRKYNQPQH
>TRBV4-2|14|.
ASSQDPPGANREQY
>TRBV20-1|12|few
SARDMRQGYEQY
>TRBV7-3|11|.
ASATLETDTQY
>TRBV7-8|14|.
ASSLGNKQGRQPQH
>TRBV7-8|18|.
ASSLGGPLAGGTSYNEQF
>TRBV12-3/TRBV12-4|13|few
ASSLALLATYEQY
>TRBV5-6|17|.
ASSWRAGFITANTGELF
>TRBV20-1|11|.
SAEGLPAGKLF
>TRBV13|13|.
ASSITSTGRAPLH
>TRBV20-1|14|few
SARDRGGSVLYEQY
>TRBV15|14|.
ATSRDLAGPTPGEF
>TRBV4-1|14|.
ASSQSRDRGNQPQH
>TRBV11-2|13|.
ASSLWTRGVNEQF
>TRBV29-1|11|few
SVETGGLYEQY
>TRBV5-1|16|.
ASSLGVTSGSIRYEQY
>TRBV20-1|13|few
SANKGLAGDYEQY
>TRBV5-1|16|many
ASSPNIRGLQAKNIQY
>TRBV12-3/TRBV12-4|12|many
ASSPSLGLYEQY
>TRBV12-5|12|.
ASGSGHVNSPLH
>TRBV24-1|16|few
ATSDLGLVRGVNNEQF
>TRBV20-1|11|few
SAPTRRDQPQH
>TRBV12-3/TRBV12-4|11|few
ASKTVNTGELF
>TRBV29-1|11|.
SVTHRVGYEQY
>TRBV7-2|14|few
ASSQTGLVISYEQY
>TRBV7-9|12|once
ASSFRQFQETQY
>TRBV15|10|.
ATRTGNTEAF
>TRBV5-1|13|.
ASSSGASGKETQY
>TRBV7-4|14|few
ASSLGGRESSYEQY
>TRBV18|14|.
ASSPYIGADTGELF
>TRBV2|11|.
ASSPEVLGEQY
>TRBV24-1|12|few
ATATPAGNHEQF
>TRBV5-1|13|many
ASSYLPAGGNEQY
>TRBV20-1|14|.
SARHPSGTRQETQY
>TRBV6-6|11|few
ASSYSRATEAF
>TRBV5-1|14|.
ASSRWARQGQETQY
>TRBV29-1|12|.
SVGRGLAGGELF
>TRBV12-3/TRBV12-4|21|.
ASSLIRRRLASLGVFLQNEQF
>TRBV20-1|13|.
SAWTSGRGGNEQF
>TRBV6-1|14|.
ASSVGITPNTGELF
>TRBV7-9|10|many
ASSLPTGEQY
>TRBV5-8|15|many
ASSLARGGSSYNEQF
>TRBV7-1|11|.
ASTQREAYEQY
>TRBV24-1|13|.
ATSGKLAKAGELF
>TRBV27|13|many
ASTQGGSSYNEQF
>TRBV6-1|13|.
ASSQDRVYQETQY
>TRBV6-5|13|many
ASSYEAGEGKTQY
>TRBV10-3|13|few
AISRTGVPSYEQY
>TRBV27|14|.
ASSPTPGYRTGELF
>TRBV3-1|14|.
ASSQDGLILFYEQY
>TRBV20-1|13|.
SASQQGTSNQPQH
>TRBV5-1|10|many
ASPGTTDTQY
>TRBV7-6|16|few
ASSSLPGTGGYNEKLF